The present T cell receptor (beta chain) was sequenced within a study of tumor-infiltrating lymphocytes in primary liver carcinoma. The source material, 20-30 mg of unsorted bulk tissue, was used to co-extract RNA and DNA. The CDR3 covers 13 residues. Germline V gives CDR1 SGHAT, CDR2 FQDESV (reference sequence). To note about this clonotype: A junction end diverges from the germline sequence, so it may reflect a read error.

Using a constant-region primer together with ProtoScript II reverse transcriptase, TCR beta cDNA was made from 500 ng of total RNA. Slightly modified ARM-PCR, run as three nested multiplex PCR rounds, produced the TCR beta libraries. Use of TRBV1-TRBV30 forward primers with a C-beta reverse primer characterized the first two PCR rounds, which lasted roughly 11 cycles each. TCRdb recomputed calls from the multiplex PCR reads with MiXCR, one row per CDR3 protein. The table lists around 190,000 distinct CDR3 sequences, over 80% of them singletons. The TCR was taken from a man between 35 and 55 years old with primary liver carcinoma and hepatitis B virus infection. The chain couples TRBV11-1 to TRBJ2-7; 7 bases match TRBD1. Sequencing used tumor tissue from primary liver carcinoma. The CDR3 region has the DNA TGTGTCAGCAGGGGGAAGCCATCCAACGAGCAGTACTTC. Protein: CVSRGKPSNEQYF.